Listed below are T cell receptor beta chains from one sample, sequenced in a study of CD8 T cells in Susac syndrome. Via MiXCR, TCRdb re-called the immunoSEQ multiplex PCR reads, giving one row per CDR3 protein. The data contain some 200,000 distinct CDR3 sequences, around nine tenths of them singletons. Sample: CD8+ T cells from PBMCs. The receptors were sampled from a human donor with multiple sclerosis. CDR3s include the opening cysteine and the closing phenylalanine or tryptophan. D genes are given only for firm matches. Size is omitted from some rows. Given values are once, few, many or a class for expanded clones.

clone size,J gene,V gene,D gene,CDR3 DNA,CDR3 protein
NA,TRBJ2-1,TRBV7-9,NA,TGTGCCAGCAGCTTAGGGGTGGGGGGGCGGAAAAATGAGCAGTTCTTC,CASSLGVGGRKNEQFF
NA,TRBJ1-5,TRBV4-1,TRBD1,TGCGCCAGCAGCCCCCGAGCGGGGGACAGGGGAAATCAGCCCCAGCATTTT,CASSPRAGDRGNQPQHF
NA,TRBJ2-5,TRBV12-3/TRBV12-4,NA,TGTGCCAGCAGTTTTTCCCAGGCCGAGACCCAGTACTTC,CASSFSQAETQYF
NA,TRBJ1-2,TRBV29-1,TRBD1,TGCAGCTCGCAGAGGTGGGACAGCTCTAACTATGGCTACACCTTC,CSSQRWDSSNYGYTF
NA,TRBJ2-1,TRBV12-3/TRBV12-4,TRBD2,TGTGCCAGCATCGGGGGGATAGCGGGAGCCTACAATGAGCAGTTCTTC,CASIGGIAGAYNEQFF
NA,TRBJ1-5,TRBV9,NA,TGTGCCAGCAGCCTAACAACGGATGAGCCCCAGCATTTT,CASSLTTDEPQHF
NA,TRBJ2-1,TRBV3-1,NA,TGTGCCAGCAGCCCGATTGGGTACAGCTCCTACAATGAGCAGTTCTTC,CASSPIGYSSYNEQFF
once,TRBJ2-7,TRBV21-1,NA,TGTGCCAGCAGCAAACAACTAGCGGGGGGATTGGACGAGCAGTACTTC,CASSKQLAGGLDEQYF
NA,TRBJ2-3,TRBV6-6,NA,TGTGCCAGCAGTTATCCCCGGGATAGTAGCACAGATACGCAGTATTTT,CASSYPRDSSTDTQYF
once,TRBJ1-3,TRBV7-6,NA,TGTGCCAGCAGCTTAGAGCCTGCTGTATATACTGGAAACACCATATATTTT,CASSLEPAVYTGNTIYF
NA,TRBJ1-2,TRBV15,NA,TGTGCCACCAGCAGGCCCCCAGCGGACCGCAATACTAACTATGGCTACACCTTC,CATSRPPADRNTNYGYTF
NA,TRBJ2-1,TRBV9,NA,TGTGCCAGCAGCGTAGGGGGTAGCTCTGAGCAGTTCTTC,CASSVGGSSEQFF
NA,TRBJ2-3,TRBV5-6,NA,TGTGCCAGCAGCTTGGACCGGGACAACACAGATACGCAGTATTTT,CASSLDRDNTDTQYF
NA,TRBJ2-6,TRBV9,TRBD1,TGTGCCAGCAGCGGAAATAAACAGGGGGCTGGGGCCAACGTCCTGACTTTC,CASSGNKQGAGANVLTF
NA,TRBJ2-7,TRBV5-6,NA,TGTGCCAGCAGCTTTGCTAGCTCCTACGAGCAGTACTTC,CASSFASSYEQYF
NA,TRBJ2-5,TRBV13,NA,TGTGCCAGCAGCCTGCGGGGGCCTACGAGGACCCAGTACTTC,CASSLRGPTRTQYF
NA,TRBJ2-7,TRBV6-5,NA,TGTGCCAGCGCGACGCGCACCAGCAGCGAGCAGTACTTC,CASATRTSSEQYF
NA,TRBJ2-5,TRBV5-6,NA,TGTGCCAGCAGCTTTGGCACGGCAGTGGAGACCCAGTACTTC,CASSFGTAVETQYF
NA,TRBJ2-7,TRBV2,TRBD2,TGTGCCAGTAGCGGGGGGCTACTAACCTACGAGCAGTACTTC,CASSGGLLTYEQYF
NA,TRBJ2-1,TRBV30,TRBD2,TGTGCCTGGAGTGCCCACACTGAGGTGAGCGGGAGGGCCACCTACAATGAGCAGTTCTTC,CAWSAHTEVSGRATYNEQFF
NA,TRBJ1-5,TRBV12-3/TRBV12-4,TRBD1,TGTGCCAGCAGTTCGGGGGGACAGTCCAATCAGCCCCAGCATTTT,CASSSGGQSNQPQHF
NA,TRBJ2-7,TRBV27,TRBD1,TGTGCCAGCAGTTTGGGGACAGCCCACGAGCAGTACTTC,CASSLGTAHEQYF
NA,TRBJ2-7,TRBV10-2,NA,TGCGCCAGCAGTGAAACAGGCATTTTGTCCGAGCAGTACTTC,CASSETGILSEQYF
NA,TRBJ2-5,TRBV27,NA,TGTGCCAGCAGTTTCCACATGGGGGCAGAGACCCAGTACTTC,CASSFHMGAETQYF
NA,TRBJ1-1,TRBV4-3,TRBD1,TGCGCCAGCAGCCAGGGGACAGGGTACGGGACTGAAGCTTTCTTT,CASSQGTGYGTEAFF
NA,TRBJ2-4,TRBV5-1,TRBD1,TGCGCCAGCAGCTTAACAACGGGACAGGACCCAAACATTCAGTACTTC,CASSLTTGQDPNIQYF
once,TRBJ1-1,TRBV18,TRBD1,TGTGCCAGCTCACCCGAGGACAGGGCGAACACTGAAGCTTTCTTT,CASSPEDRANTEAFF
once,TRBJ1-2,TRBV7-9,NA,TGTGCCAGCAGCTTAAGTCGCCCCACTAACTATGGCTACACCTTC,CASSLSRPTNYGYTF
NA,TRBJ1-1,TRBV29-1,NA,TGCAGCGTTCAAGCGACGCCTTGGAACACTGAAGCTTTCTTT,CSVQATPWNTEAFF
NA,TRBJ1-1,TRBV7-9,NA,TGTGCCAGCAGCTTGCCTCCGGGGACCGAAGCTTTCTTT,CASSLPPGTEAFF
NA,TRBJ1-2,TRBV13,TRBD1,TGTGCCAGCAGCTTGTTCTCGACAGGGAACAACTATGGCTACACCTTC,CASSLFSTGNNYGYTF
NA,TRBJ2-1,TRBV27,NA,TGTGCCAGCGGGTGGGGGGCATCGGACAATGAGCAGTTCTTC,CASGWGASDNEQFF
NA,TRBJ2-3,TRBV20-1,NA,TGCAGTGCTAGAGATCTGGAAGGGGCTTTGGATACGCAGTATTTT,CSARDLEGALDTQYF
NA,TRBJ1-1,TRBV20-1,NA,TGCAGTGCTAGAGAAGTCCAAATGACAGAAGCTTTCTTT,CSAREVQMTEAFF
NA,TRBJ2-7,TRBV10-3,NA,TGTGCCATCAGTGAGTGGGAAGGGGACTACGAGCAGTACTTC,CAISEWEGDYEQYF
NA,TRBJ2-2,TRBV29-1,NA,TGCAGCGTTGGGCAGGGCGCGGACACCGGGGAGCTGTTTTTT,CSVGQGADTGELFF
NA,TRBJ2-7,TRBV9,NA,TGTGCCAGCAGCGTAGACGGGAATATTCTCTACGAGCAGTACTTC,CASSVDGNILYEQYF
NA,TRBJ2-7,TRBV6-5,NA,TGTGCCAGCAGTTACTCGGTGAAGGGCTGGGCCTACGAGCAGTACTTC,CASSYSVKGWAYEQYF
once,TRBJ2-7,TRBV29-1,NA,TGCAGCGCCACCGGGCCGCCCCGTGGGGAGCAGTACTTC,CSATGPPRGEQYF
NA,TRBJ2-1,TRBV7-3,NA,TGTGCCAGCAGACAGGACAGTATGGGGATGAATGAGCAGTTCTTC,CASRQDSMGMNEQFF
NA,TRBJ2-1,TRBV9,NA,TGTGCCAGCAGCGTAAACGGGGAAAACTACAATGAGCAGTTCTTC,CASSVNGENYNEQFF
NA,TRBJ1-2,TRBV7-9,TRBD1,TGTGCCAGCAGCGAGACCAGGGGGGCGGACTATGGCTACACCTTC,CASSETRGADYGYTF
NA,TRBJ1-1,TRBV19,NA,TGTGCCAGTAGTACCACCGGGGGCGCGGTCACTGAAGCTTTCTTT,CASSTTGGAVTEAFF
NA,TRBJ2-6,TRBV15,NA,TGTGCCACCAGCAGGACGGATTACTCTGGGGCCAACGTCCTGACTTTC,CATSRTDYSGANVLTF
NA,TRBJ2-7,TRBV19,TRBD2,TGTGCCAGTAGTATGTCGACTAGCGGTTCCTACGAGCAGTACTTC,CASSMSTSGSYEQYF
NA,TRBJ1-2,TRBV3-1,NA,TGTGCCAGCAGCCATGAAGTGGGGGGGGATGGCTACACCTTC,CASSHEVGGDGYTF
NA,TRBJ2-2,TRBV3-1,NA,TGTGCCAGCAGCCAAGAGTTATGGAACACCGGGGAGCTGTTTTTT,CASSQELWNTGELFF
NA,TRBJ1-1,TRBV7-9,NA,TGTGCCAGCAGCTTAGGTCCCCCCGGCGGGACTGAAGCTTTCTTT,CASSLGPPGGTEAFF
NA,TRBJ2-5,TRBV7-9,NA,TGTGCCACCCGGGCAGAGACCCAGTACTTC,CATRAETQYF